This T cell receptor (beta chain) emerged from a study of CD8+ T cells in alopecia areata. As the sequencing template, cDNA was produced by extracting RNA and reverse transcribing it. This table comes from immunoSEQ multiplex PCR, and its TCRdb copy is limited to in-frame clones, with some not included. This table holds roughly 140,000 clones, around half found once. The germline V and J ends were trimmed by 4 bases and 5 bases, with 11 bases remaining between them. The CDR3 is made up of 12 amino acids. From germline, CDR1 is GTSNPN and CDR2 SVGIG (reference sequence). This chain uses TRBV30 with TRBJ1-2, with unresolved D. The material was CD8+ T cells sorted from blood, obtained at week 0. The sequence was obtained from a human donor with alopecia areata. The CDR3 loop reads CAWKSPKYGYTF. Written as DNA, the CDR3 is TGTGCCTGGAAGAGTCCAAAGTATGGCTACACCTTC.